Following are 22 T cell receptor beta chains from one sample sequenced in a study of human T cells and chemical hapten exposure. TCRdb analysed the 5' RACE reads with MiXCR anew, one entry per CDR3 protein. This table holds 81,000 or so distinct CDR3 sequences, under 10% found once. Extraction of total RNA was performed on unfractionated whole blood. The receptors stem from a male donor in good health.

This clonotype has more than one count but fewer than ten. The chain couples TRBV9 to TRBJ2-7; D ambiguous. Germline values: CDR1 SGDLS, CDR2 YYNGEE. The length of the CDR3 is 13 residues. The V gene lost 0 bases and the J gene lost 4 bases, with 8 bases spanning the gap. CDR3 nucleotide sequence: TGTGCCAGCAGCGTAGGGCCTCGGTACGAGCAGTACTTC. Translated, it gives CASSVGPRYEQYF.

This chain uses TRBV10-3 with TRBJ1-1, with TRBD1 as a possible D gene (6 bases). V was clipped by 2 bases and J by 5 bases, with 12 bases between them. Looked up from germline, CDR1 is ENHRY and CDR2 is SYGVKD. The CDR3 runs to 14 residues. The CDR3 DNA sequence: TGTGCCATCAGTGAGGAGGGTAGGGGGACTGAAGCTTTCTTT. Protein: CAISEEGRGTEAFF.

This clonotype was picked up many times. V and J are TRBV25-1 and TRBJ2-1, with 16 bases identical to TRBD2. CDR3 size: 19 residues. The J segment lost 6 bases and the V segment lost 10 bases, leaving 18 bases of the junction unmatched. CDR1 and CDR2 (germline): MGHDK, SYGVNS. The CDR3, as DNA: TGTGCCACCAACAAACCGGGACTAGCGGGAGGGCCTCCTACCAATGAGCAGTTCTTC. The encoded protein is CATNKPGLAGGPPTNEQFF. Full variable domain (missing parts from reference TRBV25-1 and TRBJ2-1): EADIYQTPRYLVIGTGKKITLECSQTMGHDKMYWYQQDPGMELHLIHYSYGVNSTEKGDLSSESTVSRIRTEHFPLTLESARPSHTSQYLCATNKPGLAGGPPTNEQFFGPGTRLTVL.

This clonotype was counted between two and nine times. V usage is TRBV29-1 and J usage is TRBJ1-1; tentative D call: TRBD1 (5 bases). The CDR3 extends over 12 amino acids. Trimming stripped 6 bases from V and 5 bases from J, with 13 bases between. Per the germline V gene, CDR1 is SQVTM and CDR2 is ANQGSEA. CDR3 nucleotide sequence: TGCAGCGTGTGGGGGGTTTTGACTGAAGCTTTCTTT. This encodes CSVWGVLTEAFF. The whole variable domain, remainder taken from reference TRBV29-1 and TRBJ1-1, is SAVISQKPSRDICQRGTSLTIQCQVDSQVTMMFWYRQQPGQSLTLIATANQGSEATYESGFVIDKFPISRPNLTFSTLTVSNMSPEDSSIYLCSVWGVLTEAFFGQGTRLTVV.

This clonotype came up many times. The genes are TRBV12-3 or TRBV12-4 and TRBJ2-7, with 7 bases identical to TRBD1. V shed 7 bases, J shed 0 bases, and the junction held 21 bases outside the gene matches. The CDR3 has 19 residues. The CDR3 here is CASTQSRRGLGGDSYEQYF. CDR3 DNA: TGTGCCAGCACCCAGTCCCGAAGGGGGCTCGGTGGAGACTCCTACGAGCAGTACTTC.

This clonotype appeared many times. The rearrangement links TRBV30 to TRBJ2-1; TRBD2 matches at 12 bases. The CDR3 consists of 16 residues. CDR1 GTSNPN and CDR2 SVGIG come from the germline V gene (reference sequence). V gave up 0 bases and J gave up 4 bases; unmatched junction bases: 4. The DNA for the CDR3 is TGTGCCTGGAGTGTACCCGGACTAGCGGGGTACAATGAGCAGTTCTTC. Its translation is CAWSVPGLAGYNEQFF.

This clonotype was recorded many times. In DNA, the CDR3 is TGCAGTGCTAGAGATCCGCGGGCCTACGAGCAGTACTTC. This encodes CSARDPRAYEQYF. V gene TRBV20-1 combines with J gene TRBJ2-7; TRBD2 is a possible D gene (5 bases). Germline loops: CDR1 DFQATT, CDR2 SNEGSKA (reference sequence). The ends were cut back, 0 bases at V and 2 bases at J, with 8 bases in the middle. The length of the CDR3 is 13 residues.

This clonotype was observed a handful of times. The rearrangement joins TRBV12-3 or TRBV12-4 to TRBJ2-2; 12 nucleotides match TRBD2. The CDR3 extends over 22 amino acids. J was trimmed by 3 bases and V by 6 bases; bases with no gene match: 23. The CDR3: CASSPVLSGTSGRVGYTGELFF. CDR3 DNA: TGTGCCAGCAGCCCCGTTCTGTCGGGGACTAGCGGGCGAGTGGGTTACACCGGGGAGCTGTTTTTT.

V is TRBV3-1 and J is TRBJ1-5; 9 nucleotides line up with TRBD1. Germline assignment: CDR1 LGHDT and CDR2 YNNKEL (reference sequence). The CDR3 length is 15 residues. With 5 bases clipped from V and 7 bases from J, the junction kept 9 bases outside the gene matches. The CDR3 nucleotides are TGTGCCAGCAGCGCGGACAGGGGTGAGATACAGCCCCAGCATTTT. This encodes CASSADRGEIQPQHF.

This clonotype was recorded many times. This rearrangement joins TRBV29-1 to TRBJ2-1, with 7 nucleotides matching TRBD2. The CDR3 sequence is 13 residues long. V shed 8 bases and J 0 bases; nucleotides not matched to a gene: 4. Germline CDR1 reads SQVTM; CDR2 reads ANQGSEA. The CDR3 protein is CSTLAGSYNEQFF. CDR3 in DNA: TGCAGCACCTTAGCGGGCTCCTACAATGAGCAGTTCTTC.

The chain carries TRBV12-3 or TRBV12-4 and TRBJ1-6; TRBD1 matches at 8 bases. The CDR3 covers 14 residues. J lost 7 bases, V lost 6 bases, and 5 bases had no gene match. This chain's CDR3 is CASSQGAVNSPLHF. The DNA for the CDR3 is TGTGCCAGCAGCCAGGGGGCTGTGAATTCACCCCTCCACTTT.

The chain joins TRBV7-2 to TRBJ2-3; TRBD2 is a possible D gene (6 bases). V lost 7 bases to trimming and J lost 4 bases, with 21 bases between them. The CDR3 runs to 16 residues. In germline, CDR1 is SGHTA, CDR2 FQGNSA. The CDR3 DNA reads TGTGCCAGCACGTACGGGACTGGGGGTTTGGCAGATACGCAGTATTTT. Its translation: CASTYGTGGLADTQYF.

In this sample, this clonotype turned up a few times. This chain joins TRBV7-8 and TRBJ2-7, with D uncertain. The CDR3 totals 14 residues. Per germline, CDR1 SGHVS and CDR2 FQNEAQ. V shed 0 bases and J shed 4 bases, with 10 bases lying between them. CDR3 sequence reads: CASSLARQQYEQYF. The DNA for the CDR3 is TGTGCCAGCAGCTTAGCGCGGCAGCAATACGAGCAGTACTTC.

This clonotype was observed many times. The chain couples TRBV27 to TRBJ1-5; 8 bases agree with TRBD1. The trim removed 2 bases at V and 6 bases at J, leaving 3 bases unmatched. The length of the CDR3 is 14 residues. The V gene's germline CDR1 is MNHEY and CDR2 SMNVEV (reference sequence). The CDR3 DNA reads as TGTGCCAGCAGTTTACAGGGGGCCTTTCAGCCCCAGCATTTT. Its translation: CASSLQGAFQPQHF.

This chain joins TRBV6-5 and TRBJ2-3; 7 nucleotides line up with TRBD1. The CDR3 totals 14 residues. V dropped 7 bases and J dropped 0; count of bases not matched to a gene: 4. The germline gives CDR1 MNHEY, CDR2 SVGAGI. The CDR3 reads CASTPGQSTDTQYF. The DNA for the CDR3 is TGTGCCAGCACCCCGGGACAGAGCACAGATACGCAGTATTTT.

Written as DNA, the CDR3 is TGTGCCAGCAGCTTAGAAAGCGGGGGCAACAATGAGCAGTTCTTC. This codes for CASSLESGGNNEQFF. The chain recombines TRBV7-6 with TRBJ2-1; TRBD2 aligns across 8 bases. CDR1 is SGHVS and CDR2 is FNYEAQ in the germline V gene. The V and J ends lost 1 base and 5 bases, in that order; junction bases with no gene match: 4. The length of the CDR3 is 15 residues.

Ten or more counts support this clonotype. The chain joins TRBV20-1 to TRBJ2-3; D remains unclear. Germline-derived CDR1 and CDR2 are DFQATT and SNEGSKA (reference sequence). CDR3 length: 14 residues. The V end lost 3 bases, the J end lost 1 base, and 11 bases lay between the germline ends. In DNA, the CDR3 is TGCAGTGCTAGTCACTCTAATGGCACAGATACGCAGTATTTT. Protein sequence: CSASHSNGTDTQYF.

The gene calls are TRBV27 and TRBJ2-5, with 8 positions matching TRBD1. V shed 5 bases, J shed 2 bases, and the junction held 7 bases outside the gene matches. Germline V CDR1 and CDR2: MNHEY, SMNVEV (reference sequence). The CDR3 runs 15 residues. Written as DNA, the CDR3 is TGTGCCAGCAGTCCTAGAGACAGGGGACAAGAGACCCAGTACTTC. It yields the protein CASSPRDRGQETQYF.

V and J are TRBV11-2 and TRBJ1-1, with TRBD1 matching 7 bases. V was clipped by 1 base and J by 4 bases; unmatched bases: 6. This CDR3 contains 15 residues. Germline assignment: CDR1 SGHAT and CDR2 FQNNGV. This CDR3 is CASSLAKGAFTEAFF. For the CDR3, the DNA is TGTGCCAGCAGCTTAGCCAAGGGGGCTTTCACTGAAGCTTTCTTT.

The gene calls are TRBV29-1 and TRBJ2-3; the D is unclear. Germline assignment: CDR1 SQVTM and CDR2 ANQGSEA. V was shortened by 3 bases and J by 5 bases, with 12 bases between the two germline ends. The CDR3 sequence is 13 residues long. CDR3 nucleotide sequence: TGCAGCGTTGACGGTCAAGGGATAGATACGCAGTATTTT. This gives the protein CSVDGQGIDTQYF.

On this clonotype: This may arise from a read error, as a much more abundant clone is one base away. The chain carries TRBV9 and TRBJ2-1; tentative D call: TRBD1 (6 bases). CDR3 size: 15 residues. Germline CDR1 SGDLS, CDR2 YYNGEE. V shed 4 bases and J shed 6 bases, with 17 bases lying between them. CDR3 sequence reads: CASSPRTATCNEQFF. The DNA of the CDR3 is TGTGCCAGCAGCCCCCGGACAGCAACCTGCAATGAGCAGTTCTTC.

The chain employs TRBV6-6 and TRBJ1-1; TRBD1 is a possible D gene (5 bases). The V and J ends lost 2 bases and 0 bases respectively, with 7 bases between them. This CDR3 region has 14 residues. CDR1 is MNHNY, CDR2 SVGAGI, per germline (reference sequence). This CDR3 reads CASSYKTVNTEAFF. CDR3 sequence (DNA): TGTGCCAGCAGTTACAAGACAGTGAACACTGAAGCTTTCTTT.